This T cell receptor beta chain is from a study of Tregs in tolerant kidney transplant recipients. Germline CDR1 and CDR2: SGHNT and YENEEA. Trimming cost V 5 bases and J 5 bases, with 22 bases left between them. The CDR3 has 18 residues. Produced via immunoSEQ multiplex PCR; TCRdb's table is partial and in-frame only. The repertoire holds 68,000 or so clones, with 80% to 85% as singletons. This sequence joins TRBV11-3 and TRBJ2-6; D not resolved. The TCR sequence derives from a human donor in good health. Sequenced: CD4+ T cells from blood. For the CDR3, the DNA is TGTGCCAGCAGCCTCCACTCCGATCGACAAAGTCGGGCCAACGTCCTGACTTTC. It yields the protein CASSLHSDRQSRANVLTF. Using reference TRBV11-3 and TRBJ2-6 for the parts outside the CDR3, the full variable domain is EAGVVQSPRYKIIEKKQPVAFWCNPISGHNTLYWYLQNLGQGPELLIRYENEEAVDDSQLPKDRFSAERLKGVDSTLKIQPAELGDSAVYLCASSLHSDRQSRANVLTFGAGSRLTVL.